This T cell receptor (beta chain) was documented in a study of T cell responses to AZD1222 COVID-19 vaccine. Study conclusions and caveats: Distributed over spike, vaccine-associated CD4 TCRs predominated at 160-218 and 743-854.

Repertoires were generated with immunoSEQ multiplex PCR, while TCRdb's copy carries only in-frame clones and drops some. The sample yields about 120,000 clones, about 93% seen once. On this clone: The antigen remains undetermined.

This CDR3 has 15 residues. Germline V gives CDR1 SGHNT, CDR2 YYREEE (reference sequence). The V and J ends lost 0 bases and 2 bases, in that order; junction bases with no gene match: 2. The chain joins TRBV5-4 to TRBJ2-1, with 7 bases matching TRBD2. The source material was peripheral blood, sampled 28 days after the second AZD1222 dose. This clonotype was sampled from an adult who received the AZD1222 COVID-19 vaccine. DNA for the CDR3: TGTGCCAGCAGCTTGGTCACTAGCGCCTACAATGAGCAGTTCTTC. This sequence encodes CASSLVTSAYNEQFF.